A single T cell receptor beta chain is shown here with its context. Its antigen is unidentified. RNA was extracted from bulk tissue without any cell sorting. This non-tumor lung sample came from over 3 cm beyond the tumor edge. The source of the sample is a study of tumor and adjacent non-tumor tissue in lung cancer. About the research overall: Patients comprised about eleven adenocarcinoma, a couple of squamous cell carcinoma and 1 small cell lung cancer. Stage I to III disease affected roughly ten men and 5 women aged roughly 30 to 76.

The V end was cut by 2 bases, the J end by 3 bases, with 8 bases between. The CDR3 is made up of 13 amino acids. Germline-derived CDR1 and CDR2 are MDHEN and SYDVKM. Three rounds of nested PCR, following a modified ARM-PCR protocol, produced the TCRbeta library. TCRdb reprocessed the multiplex PCR reads with MiXCR, giving one entry per CDR3 protein. Of some 66,000 distinct CDR3 sequences listed, around 64% were seen once; the top ten hold about 30%. Whole-study results and caveats: Tumor repertoires had a smaller top 100 clone share than normal lung.

J is TRBJ2-7 and V is TRBV28, with D possibly being TRBD1 (5 bases). The clonotype was recovered from a man aged 65 to 79 with non-small cell lung cancer. What was sequenced was distant non-tumor lung tissue. CDR3: CASSLQGDYEQYF. In DNA, the CDR3 is TGTGCCAGCAGTTTACAAGGGGACTACGAGCAGTACTTC.